These 6 T cell receptor beta chains originate from one sample sequenced in a study of T cell responses to AZD1222 COVID-19 vaccine. Sequencing used immunoSEQ multiplex PCR; TCRdb keeps in-frame clones, though not all of them. The table lists about 68,000 clones, 75% to 90% of them singletons, with under 3% in the top ten. Sequenced material: peripheral blood, taken on day 0 of AZD1222 vaccination. These receptors all stem from an adult in good health.

This clone was counted a single time. This rearrangement joins TRBV4-1 to TRBJ1-1; tentatively, D is TRBD1 (6 bases). Germline assignment: CDR1 MGHRA and CDR2 YSYEKL. The V end lost 0 bases, the J end lost 4 bases, and 15 bases lay between the germline ends. The CDR3 covers 16 residues. Here the CDR3 reads CASSQELAGAGTEAFF. The CDR3 DNA reads as TGCGCCAGCAGCCAAGAGCTGGCAGGGGCGGGCACTGAAGCTTTCTTT.

The chain is built from TRBV6-5 and TRBJ2-3; 9 bases line up with TRBD1. Trimming removed 2 bases from V and 5 bases from J; junction bases left unmatched: 8. The CDR3 length is 16 residues. CDR1 and CDR2 from the germline V gene are MNHEY and SVGAGI. For the CDR3, the DNA is TGTGCCAGCAGTTACAGGGGTGGGACAGGGTTAGATACGCAGTATTTT. Its translation: CASSYRGGTGLDTQYF.

The genes are TRBV5-1 and TRBJ2-1; TRBD2 agrees at 13 bases. The CDR3 contains 16 residues. Germline CDR1 reads SGHRS; CDR2 reads YFSETQ. The V gene end was trimmed by 4 bases and the J gene end by 4 bases; junction bases not matched to a gene: 5. The CDR3 loop is CASSLGLAGDYNEQFF. The CDR3 region has the DNA TGCGCCAGCAGCCTCGGACTAGCGGGGGATTACAATGAGCAGTTCTTC.

This clone came up a few times. The rearrangement uses TRBV6-2 or TRBV6-3 and TRBJ1-1; D perhaps matches TRBD1 (5 bases). The CDR3 runs to 17 residues. Germline V gives CDR1 MNHEY, CDR2 SVGEGT. Trimming shortened V by 2 bases and J by 3 bases, and 19 bases separated the two germline ends. CDR3 DNA: TGTGCCAGCAGTTACCAACTCGTACAGGCTTGGGACACTGAAGCTTTCTTT. It codes for CASSYQLVQAWDTEAFF.

V is TRBV11-1 and J is TRBJ1-6; D might be TRBD1 (6 bases). Per germline, CDR1 SGHAT and CDR2 FQDESV (reference sequence). V gave up 1 base and J gave up 7 bases, with 14 bases separating them. This CDR3 region has 16 residues. The CDR3 DNA sequence: TGTGCCAGCAGCTTAGAGCGGACAGCTAAAAATTCACCCCTCCACTTT. Translation: CASSLERTAKNSPLHF.

The chain recombines TRBV29-1 with TRBJ2-1, with 8 bases lining up with TRBD1. Germline CDR1 reads SQVTM; CDR2 reads ANQGSEA. Trimming at V came to 2 bases and at J to 10 bases, leaving 4 bases not matched to a gene. This CDR3 is built from 12 residues. The CDR3 sequence: CSVELQGVEQFF. The CDR3, as DNA: TGCAGCGTTGAATTACAGGGGGTCGAGCAGTTCTTC.